The sequence of this T cell receptor (beta chain) was determined in a study of T-cell reconstitution after alpha-beta-depleted transplantation in children. Whole-study findings and limits: Surviving thymic progenitors and recipient T cells were the source of high TCRbeta diversity at day 60 in some patients. Reports say that about two months after transplant, the alpha-beta T cells came out of several hundred graft clones that had expanded. When one year had passed after transplant, most T-cell counts and diversity came from newly produced T cells.

During its preparation, the TCRbeta library received unique molecular identifiers. TCRdb analysed the PCR reads with MiXCR anew, one entry per CDR3 protein. The table shows approximately 1,000,000 distinct CDR3 sequences, with about 29% occurring only once. This clonotype was counted between two and nine times. What it recognizes is unknown. The V gene's germline CDR1 is KGHSH and CDR2 LQKENI. The V end lost 3 bases, the J end lost 0 bases, and 5 bases lay between the germline ends. The CDR3 has 13 residues. Sequences were derived from PBMCs, mostly from graft donor cells, sampled 360 days after TCRalphabeta/CD19-depleted stem cell transplant. The chain uses TRBV18 and TRBJ1-1; D is unresolved. The sequence was collected from a boy in the first two years of life who had a stem cell transplant for SCID, so the T cells may come from the graft donor. In DNA form, the CDR3 reads TGTGCCAGCTCACCCGAGTTGAACACTGAAGCTTTCTTT. It yields the protein CASSPELNTEAFF. Using reference TRBV18 and TRBJ1-1 for the parts outside the CDR3, the full variable domain is NAGVMQNPRHLVRRRGQEARLRCSPMKGHSHVYWYRQLPEEGLKFMVYLQKENIIDESGMPKERFSAEFPKEGPSILRIQQVVRGDSAAYFCASSPELNTEAFFGQGTRLTVV.